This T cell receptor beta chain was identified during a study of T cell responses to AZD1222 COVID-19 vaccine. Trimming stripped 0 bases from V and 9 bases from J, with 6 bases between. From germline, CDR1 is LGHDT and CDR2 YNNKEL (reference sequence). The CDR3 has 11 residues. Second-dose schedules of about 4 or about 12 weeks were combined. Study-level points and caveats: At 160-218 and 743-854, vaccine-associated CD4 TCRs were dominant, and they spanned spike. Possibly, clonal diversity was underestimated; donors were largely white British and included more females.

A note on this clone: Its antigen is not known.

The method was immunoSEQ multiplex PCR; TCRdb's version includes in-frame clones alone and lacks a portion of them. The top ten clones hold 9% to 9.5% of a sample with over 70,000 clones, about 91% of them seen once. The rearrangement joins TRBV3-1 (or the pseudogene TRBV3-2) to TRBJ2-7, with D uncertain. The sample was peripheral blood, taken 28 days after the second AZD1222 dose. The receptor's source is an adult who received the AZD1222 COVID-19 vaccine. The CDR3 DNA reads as TGTGCCAGCAGCCAAGATGGCACGCAGTACTTC. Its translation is CASSQDGTQYF.